These 14 T cell receptor beta chains came from one sample sequenced in a study of control samples from healthy donors and cancer patients (dated by TCRdb to the early 2020s). The library relied on the immunoSEQ multiplex PCR assay. Not all clones reach the TCRdb copy of this immuneACCESS table, which keeps in-frame sequences only. Checked studies attribute under half of the gap to unresolved V genes and leave the rest unexplained. This sample is represented by roughly 120,000 clones; around 89% of them were singletons. The ten biggest clones cover 40% of the sample. What was sequenced was blood. These receptors all come from a man between 50 and 59 years old in good health.

The chain joins TRBV5-1 to TRBJ2-2; TRBD1 matches 8 bases. The J segment lost 5 bases and the V segment lost 2 bases, leaving 5 bases of the junction unmatched. Germline V gene sequence: CDR1 SGHRS, CDR2 YFSETQ. The CDR3 contains 15 residues. In nucleotides, the CDR3 is TGCGCCAGCAGCTTCTCCGGACAGGGTACCGGGGAGCTGTTTTTT. Protein product: CASSFSGQGTGELFF.

The chain links TRBV11-2 to TRBJ2-7; TRBD1 matches 7 bases. Unmatched junction bases numbered 5, after V lost 0 bases and J lost 3 bases. The CDR3 totals 15 residues. Germline CDR1 is SGHAT and CDR2 is FQNNGV. CDR3 amino acids: CASSLELGQVYEQYF. For the CDR3, the DNA is TGTGCCAGCAGCTTAGAACTCGGACAGGTCTACGAGCAGTACTTC.

This sequence joins TRBV5-4 and TRBJ1-6; D uncertain. The germline V gene has CDR1 SGHNT and CDR2 YYREEE (reference sequence). The CDR3 is made up of 14 amino acids. Trimming pared 0 bases from V and 5 bases from J, leaving 6 bases between. As DNA, the CDR3 is TGTGCCAGCAGCTTGGACGGGGATAATTCACCCCTCCACTTT. This gives the protein CASSLDGDNSPLHF.

The CDR3, as DNA: TGTGCCAGCGGGGAAAGGGGCAGGGGAGGTTCCAATGAGCAGTTCTTC. This translates into CASGERGRGGSNEQFF. The chain has TRBV7-9 and TRBJ2-1; D may be TRBD1 or TRBD2 (6 bases each). CDR3 size: 16 residues. Germline V lookup: CDR1 SEHNR, CDR2 FQNEAQ (reference sequence). Trimming removed 8 bases at V and 6 bases at J, with 23 bases between.

A few counts support this clone. The chain recombines TRBV12-5 with TRBJ1-6, with D unresolved. CDR1 and CDR2 (germline): LGHNT, FRNRAP. The CDR3 is 12 residues long. Trimming removed 2 bases from V and 7 bases from J, with 3 bases in between. CDR3 coding DNA: TGTGCTAGTGGTTTGAGGAATTCACCCCTCCACTTT. This translates into CASGLRNSPLHF.

The count of this clone is one. This chain connects TRBV20-1 to TRBJ2-7; no clear D. V lost 3 bases and J lost 2, with 17 bases in between. CDR3 length: 15 amino acids. Germline CDR1 reads DFQATT; CDR2 reads SNEGSKA (reference sequence). The CDR3 loop reads CSASWQDGPPYEQYF. In DNA form, the CDR3 reads TGCAGTGCTAGTTGGCAGGACGGGCCGCCCTACGAGCAGTACTTC.

This clone was detected only a few times. The J gene is TRBJ1-2, the V gene TRBV7-7; D is undetermined. The V and J ends lost 5 bases and 2 bases respectively, with 3 bases between them. The CDR3 has 11 residues. Germline loops: CDR1 SSHAT, CDR2 FNYEAQ (reference sequence). The CDR3 coding sequence is TGTGCCAGCAGCCGAAACTATGGCTACACCTTC. This encodes CASSRNYGYTF.

V and J are TRBV7-2 and TRBJ1-4; D possibly corresponds to TRBD1 (6 bases). Germline values: CDR1 SGHTA, CDR2 FQGNSA. This CDR3 is 14 amino acids long. With 5 bases removed from V and 4 bases from J, the gap between germline ends came to 11 bases. The CDR3 region is CASSEQGFNEKLFF. The CDR3 DNA follows: TGTGCCAGCAGCGAACAGGGCTTTAATGAAAAACTGTTTTTT.

This CDR3 reads CARSSPTGAYNSPLHF. CDR3 DNA sequence: TGTGCCAGAAGCTCTCCTACCGGGGCCTATAATTCACCCCTCCACTTT. This rearrangement joins TRBV5-3 to TRBJ1-6, with unresolved D. TRBV5-3 is classed as an ORF, of uncertain function. V dropped 3 bases and J dropped 2 bases, with 12 bases sitting between them. The CDR3 is made up of 16 amino acids.

The table lists this clone with a count of one. The chain has TRBV6-5 and TRBJ2-7, with D perhaps matching TRBD1 or TRBD2 (5 bases each). Germline assignment: CDR1 MNHEY and CDR2 SVGAGI. V was shortened by 0 bases and J by 2 bases, with 8 bases between the two germline ends. This CDR3 contains 14 residues. The CDR3 reads CASSYSGPTYEQYF. CDR3 coding DNA: TGTGCCAGCAGTTACTCGGGACCCACCTACGAGCAGTACTTC.

The chain is built from TRBV5-8 and TRBJ1-1; D is ambiguous. Germline V gives CDR1 SGHTS, CDR2 YDEGEE. The CDR3 has 13 residues. Between the trimmed V and J ends, which lost 2 bases and 2 bases, there was a span of 7 bases. CDR3 loop: CASSFRENTEAFF. In DNA form, the CDR3 reads TGTGCCAGCAGCTTCCGGGAAAACACTGAAGCTTTCTTT.

The rearrangement uses TRBV3-1 (or the pseudogene TRBV3-2) and TRBJ2-2, with TRBD2 matching over 13 bases. The V and J ends lost 3 bases and 4 bases, in that order; junction bases with no gene match: 2. Germline-derived CDR1 and CDR2 are LGHDT and YNNKEL (reference sequence). This CDR3 is 16 amino acids long. CDR3 nucleotide sequence: TGTGCCAGCAGCCAGGGACTAGCGGGGTCCACCGGGGAGCTGTTTTTT. The encoded protein is CASSQGLAGSTGELFF.

The chain combines TRBV9 with TRBJ2-5; 7 bases map to TRBD2. With V trimmed by 4 bases and J by 1 base, 4 bases remained unmatched. The CDR3 extends over 14 amino acids. Germline assignment: CDR1 SGDLS and CDR2 YYNGEE. The DNA for the CDR3 is TGTGCCAGCAGCCCCGGGGGGATCCAAGAGACCCAGTACTTC. This gives the protein CASSPGGIQETQYF.

The chain joins TRBV4-1 to TRBJ2-4, with a tentative D call TRBD1 (6 bases). V gave up 1 base and J gave up 0 bases, with 13 bases separating them. This CDR3 spans 17 amino acids. The germline gives CDR1 MGHRA, CDR2 YSYEKL. The CDR3 DNA reads TGCGCCAGCAGCCAAGGGTGGGGGCAGCTAGCCAAAAACATTCAGTACTTC. Protein: CASSQGWGQLAKNIQYF.